Presented here are 22 T cell receptor beta chains from one specimen sequenced in a study of Tregs in tolerant kidney transplant recipients. Sequencing was performed with immunoSEQ multiplex PCR; in TCRdb, only in-frame clones are kept and a portion is missing. This table lists 45,000 to 55,000 clones. The input for sequencing was CD4+ T cells from blood, taken before the transplant. The receptors originated from a human donor who received a combined kidney and bone marrow transplant.

About this clone itself: The CDR3 end lies 3 residues beyond the end of the read and is filled in from the germline J gene. This chain links TRBV7-9 with TRBJ1-3, with 7 bases matching TRBD1. CDR3 length equals 13 residues. CDR1 is SEHNR and CDR2 is FQNEAQ in the germline V gene (reference sequence). The V segment lost 1 base and the J segment 8 bases; nucleotides outside the gene matches: 2. CDR3 DNA, as far as it was read: TGTGCCAGCAGCTTAGGACAGGGTGACACC. It yields the protein CASSLGQGDT. The whole CDR3 region reads CASSLGQGDTIYF.

A remark on this clone: One end of the junction is discordant with germline, which a read error may explain. The CDR3 here is CASSQDGTSGRPSDTQYF. The covered CDR3 bases are TGCGCCAGCAGCCAAGATGGGACTAGCGGGAGACCCTCGGATACG. The chain links TRBV4-2 to TRBJ2-3; 14 positions match TRBD2. The DNA ends 3 residues before the CDR3 does, and the rest of the CDR3 is filled in from the germline J gene. Germline CDR1 is LGHNA and CDR2 is YNFKEQ. The CDR3 contains 18 residues.

With respect to this clone: The DNA ends 3 residues before the CDR3 does, and the rest of the CDR3 is filled in from the germline J gene. V and J are TRBV19 and TRBJ2-7; TRBD1 matches at 8 bases. The CDR3 is 13 residues long. V shed 5 bases and J 6 bases; nucleotides not matched to a gene: 6. CDR1 is LNHDA, CDR2 SQIVND, per germline (reference sequence). Here the CDR3 reads CASSPTGGGEQYF. Incomplete CDR3 DNA: TGTGCCAGTAGTCCCACAGGGGGTGGCGAG.

In regard to this clone: The CDR3 extends 3 residues past the end of the read, so its final part is completed from the germline J gene. V and J are TRBV2 and TRBJ2-5; D might be TRBD2 (5 bases). There are 14 residues in the CDR3. Germline assignment: CDR1 SNHLY and CDR2 FYNNEI. V was shortened by 7 bases and J by 1 base, with 13 bases between the two germline ends. CDR3 in amino acids: CASTLRGFQETQYF. The DNA read from the CDR3 is TGTGCCAGCACTCTCCGGGGTTTCCAAGAGACC.

A note on this clone: The read is 3 residues too short to cover the CDR3 end, so that end is filled in from the germline J gene. This rearrangement joins TRBV4-2 to TRBJ1-4; weak D call: TRBD1 (5 bases). Looked up from germline, CDR1 is LGHNA and CDR2 is YNFKEQ. V lost 0 bases and J lost 6, with 11 bases in between. CDR3 length: 15 amino acids. CDR3: CASSQDGVGDEKLFF. CDR3 DNA, as far as it was read: TGTGCCAGCAGCCAAGATGGAGTAGGGGATGAAAAA.

About this clone itself: The DNA ends 3 residues before the CDR3 does, and the rest of the CDR3 is filled in from the germline J gene. The chain couples TRBV2 to TRBJ1-1; D is unclear. Germline-derived CDR1 and CDR2 are SNHLY and FYNNEI. The CDR3 extends over 13 amino acids. The CDR3 bases that were read are TGTGCCAGCAGTACCGACTCCAGAACGGAG. Encoded protein: CASSTDSRTE. The full CDR3 sequence reads CASSTDSRTEAFF.

Comments on this clone: Read sequence stops 3 residues before the CDR3 end, and the germline J gene provides the missing end. V usage is TRBV2 and J usage is TRBJ1-5; 9 bases fit TRBD1. J was trimmed by 7 bases and V by 6 bases; bases with no gene match: 7. The length of the CDR3 is 14 residues. Germline V gives CDR1 SNHLY, CDR2 FYNNEI. The covered CDR3 bases are TGTGCCAGCAGGGGGGACAGGGTTGGACAGCCC. Protein sequence: CASRGDRVGQP. The whole CDR3 sequence is CASRGDRVGQPQHF.

Remarks on this clone: The CDR3 end lies 3 residues beyond the end of the read and is filled in from the germline J gene. The chain is built from TRBV5-1 and TRBJ2-5, with 8 positions matching TRBD2. CDR1 and CDR2 (germline): SGHRS, YFSETQ. The CDR3 sequence is 15 residues long. V shed 9 bases and J 4 bases; nucleotides not matched to a gene: 14. The part of the CDR3 DNA that was read is TGCGCCACCGCCGACTCCGGGACTAGACGAGAGACC. It specifies CATADSGTRRET. The complete CDR3 sequence is CATADSGTRRETQYF.

The chain's CDR3 is CASSVMASGSGEQFF. Partial CDR3 DNA: TGTGCCAGCAGCGTGATGGCTAGCGGGAGTGGTGAG. The chain employs TRBV9 and TRBJ2-1; 10 bases are shared with TRBD2. The sequence runs out 3 residues before the end of the CDR3; the remainder is reconstructed from the germline J gene. Germline V gene data show CDR1 as SGDLS and CDR2 as YYNGEE. The CDR3 has 15 residues. The junction had 8 bases not matched to a gene; V was cut back by 2 bases and J by 9 bases.

A word on this clone: The CDR3 goes on 3 residues after the read ends, and that part is filled in from the germline J gene. The genes are TRBV18 and TRBJ2-7; D perhaps matches TRBD1 (6 bases). The CDR3 is 16 amino acids. The V end lost 2 bases, the J end lost 6 bases, and 20 bases lay between the germline ends. The germline V gene has CDR1 KGHSH and CDR2 LQKENI. The CDR3 bases that were read are TGTGCCAGCTCACCAAGCACGGCACAGGGTATCCGCGAG. The encoded protein is CASSPSTAQGIRE. The CDR3 in full is CASSPSTAQGIREQYF.

A remark on this clone: The read ends 3 residues shy of where the CDR3 ends; the end is completed using the germline J gene. This chain uses TRBV19 with TRBJ1-4, with D maybe TRBD1 (6 bases). This CDR3 comprises 16 residues. The germline gives CDR1 LNHDA, CDR2 SQIVND (reference sequence). V was trimmed by 6 bases and J by 1 base, leaving 15 bases between them. Partial CDR3 DNA: TGTGCCAGTAGCAAGGGGGTCGTGATAACTAATGAAAAA. This sequence encodes CASSKGVVITNEK. The whole CDR3 sequence reads CASSKGVVITNEKLFF.

With respect to this clone: Read data end 3 residues before the CDR3 end; the end is taken from the germline J gene. The chain uses TRBV30 and TRBJ1-5; 9 bases agree with TRBD1. V lost 2 bases and J lost 4; bases outside the gene matches: 12. This CDR3 is built from 17 residues. Germline V lookup: CDR1 GTSNPN, CDR2 SVGIG (reference sequence). The CDR3 DNA, read in part, is TGTGCCTGGAGTCCCCCCGGGACAGGGCGACATAATCAGCCC. It codes for CAWSPPGTGRHNQP. Given in full, the CDR3 is CAWSPPGTGRHNQPQHF. The complete variable domain, with remaining parts taken from reference TRBV30 and TRBJ1-5, reads SQTIHQWPATLVQPVGSPLSLECTVEGTSNPNLYWYRQAAGRGLQLLFYSVGIGQISSEVPQNLSASRPQDRQFILSSKKLLLSDSGFYLCAWSPPGTGRHNQPQHFGDGTRLSIL.

Regarding this clone: The read ends 3 residues shy of where the CDR3 ends; the end is completed using the germline J gene. The chain carries TRBV18 and TRBJ2-5; D is perhaps TRBD1 (5 bases). Trimming removed 6 bases from V and 5 bases from J, with 16 bases in between. The germline V gene has CDR1 KGHSH and CDR2 LQKENI. This CDR3 is built from 14 residues. CDR3 residues: CASSRAQGYETQYF. The DNA read from the CDR3 is TGTGCCAGCTCCCGAGCCCAGGGATACGAGACC. Using reference TRBV18 and TRBJ2-5 for the parts outside the CDR3, the full variable domain is NAGVMQNPRHLVRRRGQEARLRCSPMKGHSHVYWYRQLPEEGLKFMVYLQKENIIDESGMPKERFSAEFPKEGPSILRIQQVVRGDSAAYFCASSRAQGYETQYFGPGTRLLVL.

As to this clone: The read terminates 3 residues ahead of where the CDR3 ends, so the germline J gene completes it. The chain couples TRBV19 to TRBJ2-3; TRBD2 matches at 10 bases. Trimming cost V 5 bases and J 1 base; bases outside gene matches: 3. The CDR3 sequence is 15 residues long. In germline, CDR1 is LNHDA, CDR2 SQIVND (reference sequence). The DNA read from the CDR3 is TGTGCCAGTAGTCCCGGGACTAGCGGCACAGATACG. Protein: CASSPGTSGTDT. The whole CDR3 protein reads CASSPGTSGTDTQYF.

The CDR3 protein is CASSGYRGPQHF. The CDR3 DNA, read in part, is TGTGCCAGTAGTGGTTACAGGGGGCCC. V and J are TRBV19 and TRBJ1-5, with 7 positions matching TRBD1. The read terminates 3 residues ahead of where the CDR3 ends, so the germline J gene completes it. CDR1 LNHDA and CDR2 SQIVND come from the germline V gene (reference sequence). J lost 9 bases, V lost 5 bases, and 4 bases had no gene match. This CDR3 has 12 residues.

Worth noting for this clone: An end of the junction does not agree with germline; a read error may underlie this. The DNA ends 3 residues before the CDR3 does, and the rest of the CDR3 is filled in from the germline J gene. The chain uses TRBV10-3 and TRBJ1-5, with 7 bases that match TRBD1. Germline CDR1 reads ENHRY; CDR2 reads SYGVKD. This CDR3 contains 12 residues. The CDR3 DNA, read in part, is TGTGCCGTCAGGACAGGCGGTCAGCCC. Protein: CAVRTGGQP. The CDR3 in full is CAVRTGGQPQHF.

To note about this clone: The read gets to within 3 residues of the CDR3 end, and the germline J gene fills in the rest. The rearrangement links TRBV2 to TRBJ1-1; weak D call: TRBD1 (5 bases). The CDR3 sequence is 14 residues long. CDR1 SNHLY and CDR2 FYNNEI come from the germline V gene. The CDR3 spells CASSNGWEGKEAFF. CDR3 DNA (partial): TGTGCCAGCAGCAACGGGTGGGAGGGGAAGGAA.

As regards this clone: The read ends 3 residues before the CDR3 terminus; that terminus is restored from the germline J gene. This chain joins TRBV7-9 and TRBJ2-5; 8 bases are a match to TRBD1. V shed 5 bases, J shed 2 bases, and the junction held 7 bases outside the gene matches. The CDR3 has 15 residues. Looked up from germline, CDR1 is SEHNR and CDR2 is FQNEAQ (reference sequence). CDR3 DNA (partial): TGTGCCAGCAGCAACATGGGGACAGGTCAAGAGACC. This sequence encodes CASSNMGTGQET. The whole CDR3 sequence is CASSNMGTGQETQYF.

Concerning this clone itself: The read comes to an end 3 residues before the CDR3 does, leaving the germline J gene to fill in the end. The chain has TRBV6-2 or TRBV6-3 and TRBJ1-2, with TRBD1 as a possible D gene (5 bases). Trimming removed 7 bases at V and 4 bases at J, with 22 bases between. The germline CDR1 and CDR2 sequences are MNHEY and SVGEGT. The CDR3 loop spans 16 amino acids. The CDR3 DNA, read in part, is TGTGCCAGCACCGACAGCGAGGGCCTAGAGATCTATGGC. Translation gives CASTDSEGLEIYG. The whole CDR3 region reads CASTDSEGLEIYGYTF.

A note on this clone: Sequencing ends 3 residues short of the CDR3 end; the germline J gene provides the rest. The J gene is TRBJ2-3, the V gene TRBV6-4; no reliable D call. The CDR3 has 14 residues. V was shortened by 3 bases and J by 2 bases, with 9 bases between the two germline ends. The germline CDR1 and CDR2 sequences are MRHNA and SNTAGT. The part of the CDR3 DNA that was read is TGTGCCAGCAGTGAAAAGGGTCTCACAGATACG. Amino acid sequence: CASSEKGLTDT. The whole CDR3 is CASSEKGLTDTQYF.

Regarding this clone: The read comes to an end 3 residues before the CDR3 does, leaving the germline J gene to fill in the end. V and J are TRBV18 and TRBJ2-3, with 7 bases matching TRBD1. The V gene's germline CDR1 is KGHSH and CDR2 LQKENI. This CDR3 has 18 residues. Unmatched junction bases numbered 12, after V lost 3 bases and J lost 0 bases. The CDR3 sequence: CASSPEDRTFSSTDTQYF. CDR3 bases read: TGTGCCAGCTCACCGGAGGACAGGACGTTCTCTAGCACAGATACG.

Details on this clone: The CDR3 is cut off 3 residues early in the read; its end comes from the germline J gene. V is TRBV7-6 and J is TRBJ2-2, with TRBD2 matching over 11 bases. V shed 5 bases and J 5 bases; nucleotides not matched to a gene: 13. The CDR3 loop spans 18 amino acids. Looked up from germline, CDR1 is SGHVS and CDR2 is FNYEAQ. The covered CDR3 bases are TGTGCCAGCAGCCCCACGGCACTAGCGGGAGCCGGGACCGGGGAG. The encoded protein is CASSPTALAGAGTGE. The full CDR3 protein is CASSPTALAGAGTGELFF.